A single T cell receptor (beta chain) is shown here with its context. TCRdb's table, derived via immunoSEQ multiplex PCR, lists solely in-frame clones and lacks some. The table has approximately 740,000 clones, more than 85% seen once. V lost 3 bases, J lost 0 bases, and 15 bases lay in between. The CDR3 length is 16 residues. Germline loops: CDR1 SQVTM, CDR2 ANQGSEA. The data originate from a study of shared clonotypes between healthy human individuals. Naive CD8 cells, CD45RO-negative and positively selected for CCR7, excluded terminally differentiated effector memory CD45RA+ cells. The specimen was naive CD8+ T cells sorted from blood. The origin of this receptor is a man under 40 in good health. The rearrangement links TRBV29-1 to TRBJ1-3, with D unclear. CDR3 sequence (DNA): TGCAGCGTTGAGGGATGGGCGGCCAACTCTGGAAACACCATATATTTT. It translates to CSVEGWAANSGNTIYF.